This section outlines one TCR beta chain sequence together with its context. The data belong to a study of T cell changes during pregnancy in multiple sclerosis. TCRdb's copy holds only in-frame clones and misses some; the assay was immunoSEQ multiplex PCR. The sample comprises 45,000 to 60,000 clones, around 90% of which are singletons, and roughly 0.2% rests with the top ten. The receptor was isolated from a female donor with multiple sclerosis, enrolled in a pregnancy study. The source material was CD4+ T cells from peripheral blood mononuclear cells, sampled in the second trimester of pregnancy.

The CDR3 nucleotides read TGTGCCAGCAGCATCAACAGGGGCACAGATACGCAGTATTTT. This encodes CASSINRGTDTQYF. The chain uses TRBV7-3 and TRBJ2-3; D might be TRBD1 (6 bases). V dropped 5 bases and J dropped 1 base, with 10 bases sitting between them. CDR3 length: 14 residues. Germline V lookup: CDR1 SGHTA, CDR2 FQGTGA.